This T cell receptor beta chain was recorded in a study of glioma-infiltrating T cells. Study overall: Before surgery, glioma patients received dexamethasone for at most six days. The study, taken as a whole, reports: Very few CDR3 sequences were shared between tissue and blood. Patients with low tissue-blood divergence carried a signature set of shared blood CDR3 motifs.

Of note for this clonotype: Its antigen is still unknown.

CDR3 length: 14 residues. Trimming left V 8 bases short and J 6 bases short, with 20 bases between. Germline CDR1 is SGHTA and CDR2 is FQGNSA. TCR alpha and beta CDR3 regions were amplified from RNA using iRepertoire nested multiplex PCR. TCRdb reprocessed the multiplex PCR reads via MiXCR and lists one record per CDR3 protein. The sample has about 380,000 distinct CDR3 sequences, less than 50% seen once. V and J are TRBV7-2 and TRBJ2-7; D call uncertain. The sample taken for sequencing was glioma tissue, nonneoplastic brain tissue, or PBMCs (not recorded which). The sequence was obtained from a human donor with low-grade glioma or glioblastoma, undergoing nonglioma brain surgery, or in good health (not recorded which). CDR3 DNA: TGTGCCAGCTCCCGATCACCTGGAGAGCGCGAGCAGTACTTC. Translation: CASSRSPGEREQYF.